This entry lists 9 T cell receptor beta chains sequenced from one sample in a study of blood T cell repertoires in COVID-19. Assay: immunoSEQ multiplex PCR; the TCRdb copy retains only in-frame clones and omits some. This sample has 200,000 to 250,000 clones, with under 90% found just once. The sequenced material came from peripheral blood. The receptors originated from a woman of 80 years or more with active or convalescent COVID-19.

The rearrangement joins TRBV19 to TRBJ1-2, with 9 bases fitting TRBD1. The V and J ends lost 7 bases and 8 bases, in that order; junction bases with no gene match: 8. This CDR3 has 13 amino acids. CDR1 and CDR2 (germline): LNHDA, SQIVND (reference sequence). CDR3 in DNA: TGTGCCAGTACCACGGGACAGGGAGGCGGCTACACCTTC. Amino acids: CASTTGQGGGYTF.

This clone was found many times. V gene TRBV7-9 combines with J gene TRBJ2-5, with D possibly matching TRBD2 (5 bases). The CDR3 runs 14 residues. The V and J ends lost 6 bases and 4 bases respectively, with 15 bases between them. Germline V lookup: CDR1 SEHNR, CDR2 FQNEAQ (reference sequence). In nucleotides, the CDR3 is TGTGCCAGCAGTTCCGGGAAGCTGGGAGAGACCCAGTACTTC. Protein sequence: CASSSGKLGETQYF.

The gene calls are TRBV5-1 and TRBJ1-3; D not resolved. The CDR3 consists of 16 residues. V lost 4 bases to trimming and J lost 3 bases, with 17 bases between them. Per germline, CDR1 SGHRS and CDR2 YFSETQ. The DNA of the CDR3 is TGCGCCAGCAGCCTGCCTTTGGGCAGTATTGGAAACACCATATATTTT. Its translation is CASSLPLGSIGNTIYF.

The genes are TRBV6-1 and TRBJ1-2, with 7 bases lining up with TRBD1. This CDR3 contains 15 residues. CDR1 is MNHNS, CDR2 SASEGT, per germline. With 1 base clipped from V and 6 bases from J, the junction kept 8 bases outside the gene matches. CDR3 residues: CASSEDFQGVNGYTF. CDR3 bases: TGTGCCAGCAGTGAAGATTTTCAGGGGGTGAATGGCTACACCTTC.

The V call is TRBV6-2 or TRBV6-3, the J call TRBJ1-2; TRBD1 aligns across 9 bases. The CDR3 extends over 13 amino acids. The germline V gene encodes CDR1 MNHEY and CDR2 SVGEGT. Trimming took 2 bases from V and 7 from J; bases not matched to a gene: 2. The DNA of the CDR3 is TGTGCCAGCAGTTACACAGGGGGCGGTGGCTACACCTTC. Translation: CASSYTGGGGYTF.

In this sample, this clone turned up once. The CDR3 region is CSASSLAGYTDTQYF. For the CDR3, the DNA is TGCAGTGCTAGTTCCCTAGCGGGGTACACAGATACGCAGTATTTT. V and J are TRBV20-1 and TRBJ2-3; TRBD2 agrees at 9 bases. This CDR3 has 15 residues. V lost 3 bases and J lost 2; bases outside the gene matches: 6. Per germline, CDR1 DFQATT and CDR2 SNEGSKA (reference sequence).

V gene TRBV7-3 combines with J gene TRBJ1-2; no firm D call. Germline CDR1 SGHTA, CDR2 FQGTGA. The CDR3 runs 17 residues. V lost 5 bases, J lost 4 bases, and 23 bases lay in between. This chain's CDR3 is CASSPIPQTTNPYGYTF. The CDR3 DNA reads TGTGCCAGCAGCCCCATACCACAGACTACAAACCCCTATGGCTACACCTTC.

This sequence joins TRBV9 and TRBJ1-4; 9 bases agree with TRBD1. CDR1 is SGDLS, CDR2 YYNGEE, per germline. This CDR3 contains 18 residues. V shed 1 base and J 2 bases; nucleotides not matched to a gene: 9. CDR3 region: CASSVNGRQGVTNEKLFF. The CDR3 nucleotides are TGTGCCAGCAGCGTAAACGGCCGACAGGGGGTGACTAATGAAAAACTGTTTTTT.

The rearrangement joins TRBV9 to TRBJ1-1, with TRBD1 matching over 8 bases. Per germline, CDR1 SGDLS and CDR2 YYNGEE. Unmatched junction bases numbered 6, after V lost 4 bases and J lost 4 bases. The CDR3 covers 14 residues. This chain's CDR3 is CASSPGQGSTEAFF. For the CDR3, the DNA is TGTGCCAGCAGCCCAGGACAGGGAAGCACTGAAGCTTTCTTT.